The text below deals with one T cell receptor beta chain. The antigen remains unidentified. The data belong to a study of identical twins. Findings and limits, study-wide: Findings depended on cross-sectional statistics rather than tracking the same donors. Cord blood beta clonotypes present at high abundance carried fewer insertions; no such pattern appeared in memory repertoires.

TCRdb re-called the 5' RACE reads with MiXCR, one entry per CDR3 protein. The sample records around 680,000 distinct CDR3 sequences, over 8.5% being singletons. The ends were cut back, 6 bases at V and 2 bases at J, with 11 bases in the middle. The germline gives CDR1 LGHDT, CDR2 YNNKEL (reference sequence). The CDR3 has 13 amino acids. The data were also submitted as part of a second study, on yellow fever vaccine responses in identical twins.

The source of this sequence is a woman under 30 in good health. The sequencing input was PBMCs. The chain links TRBV3-1 to TRBJ2-7; a possible D gene is TRBD2 (6 bases). The CDR3 DNA reads as TGTGCCAGCAGGGACTACGCTACCTACGAGCAGTACTTC. Protein sequence: CASRDYATYEQYF.